The 5 T cell receptor beta chains reported below all come from one sample, sequenced in a study of CXCR3-negative and CXCR3-positive naive CD8 T cells. General observations from the study: Naive cells positive for CXCR3 carried more hydrophobic TRB CDR3s than CXCR3-negative ones.

No antigen has been assigned to these receptors. Researchers prepared the TRB cDNA libraries using 5' RACE with UMI labels. TCRdb re-called the 5' RACE reads and gives one entry per CDR3 protein, without DNA. The sample holds some 60,000 distinct CDR3 sequences. Sequencing was done on a sample of naive CXCR3+ CD8+ T cells from blood. The subset was: CD45RO-CCR7+CD27+CD95- naive CD8+ T cells expressing CXCR3 (TNR3+). These receptors all stem from a human donor in good health. Some clones in this sample may be carry-over from other donors' samples.

The chain combines TRBV20-1 with TRBJ2-7; TCRdb outputs TRBD1, but without DNA this stays unchecked. The germline V gene encodes CDR1 DFQATT and CDR2 SNEGSKA (reference sequence). This CDR3 is built from 15 residues. The CDR3 protein is CSARATRTGPYEQYF.

The V call is TRBV19, the J call TRBJ2-7. The CDR3 totals 13 residues. Germline V gene sequence: CDR1 LNHDA, CDR2 SQIVND (reference sequence). Here the CDR3 reads CASSTGHYYEQYF.

V usage is TRBV3-1 and J usage is TRBJ1-1; the TRBD1 assignment by TCRdb is unverifiable without DNA. Germline-derived CDR1 and CDR2 are LGHDT and YNNKEL (reference sequence). The CDR3 is 16 residues long. The chain's CDR3 is CASSPGSPGADTEAFF.

The chain has TRBV7-2 and TRBJ2-1; TCRdb names TRBD2, which stays unverified in the absence of DNA. This CDR3 is built from 13 residues. The germline CDR1 and CDR2 sequences are SGHTA and FQGNSA. CDR3 residues: CASSAGPNNEQFF.

V usage is TRBV29-1 and J usage is TRBJ1-3. Germline CDR1 is SQVTM and CDR2 is ANQGSEA. This CDR3 has 12 amino acids. The CDR3 sequence: CSVEDRGSNSHF. Full variable domain (remainder filled in from reference TRBV29-1 and TRBJ1-3): SAVISQKPSRDICQRGTSLTIQCQVDSQVTMMFWYRQQPGQSLTLIATANQGSEATYESGFVIDKFPISRPNLTFSTLTVSNMSPEDSSIYLCSVEDRGSNSHFGEGSWLTVV.